The 14 T cell receptor beta chains in this list originate from one sample, sequenced in a study of shared clonotypes between healthy human individuals. Naive CD8 cells, CD45RO-negative and positively selected for CCR7, excluded terminally differentiated effector memory CD45RA+ cells. The method was immunoSEQ multiplex PCR; TCRdb's version includes in-frame clones alone and lacks a portion of them. In the table there are around 640,000 clones, 96% of which are singletons. Sequencing used naive CD8+ T cells sorted from blood. Receptors originate from a woman aged 25 to 39 in good health.

The chain combines TRBV11-2 with TRBJ2-7; 7 positions match TRBD1. The CDR3 is 15 residues long. With V trimmed by 6 bases and J by 3 bases, 11 bases remained unmatched. Germline-derived CDR1 and CDR2 are SGHAT and FQNNGV. DNA of the CDR3: TGTGCCAGCAGGCAGAATCCGGGACAGAACTACGAGCAGTACTTC. Translating gives CASRQNPGQNYEQYF.

This clone is a singleton in its sample. Here the CDR3 reads CASSEGWNPGLYEQYF. The CDR3 DNA reads TGTGCCAGCAGTGAAGGGTGGAACCCAGGACTATACGAGCAGTACTTC. The chain links TRBV2 to TRBJ2-7; D is perhaps TRBD2 (6 bases). V lost 1 base, J lost 4 bases, and 17 bases lay in between. Germline loops: CDR1 SNHLY, CDR2 FYNNEI. The CDR3 is made up of 16 amino acids. Drawing the rest from reference TRBV2 and TRBJ2-7, the complete variable domain is EPEVTQTPSHQVTQMGQEVILRCVPISNHLYFYWYRQILGQKVEFLVSFYNNEISEKSEIFDDQFSVERPDGSNFTLKIRSTKLEDSAMYFCASSEGWNPGLYEQYFGPGTRLTVT.

The gene calls are TRBV13 and TRBJ2-2; 10 positions match TRBD2. The germline V gene encodes CDR1 PRHDT and CDR2 FYEKMQ (reference sequence). The J segment lost 1 base and the V segment lost 4 bases, leaving 6 bases of the junction unmatched. There are 17 residues in the CDR3. The CDR3 region is CASSSRRTSGNTGELFF. The CDR3 nucleotides are TGTGCCAGCAGCTCACGGCGGACTAGCGGGAACACCGGGGAGCTGTTTTTT.

This clone is a singleton in its sample. The rearrangement joins TRBV9 to TRBJ1-1, with D unresolved. This CDR3 contains 15 residues. V was cut by 2 bases and J by 4 bases, with 15 bases left in between. The germline gives CDR1 SGDLS, CDR2 YYNGEE. CDR3 DNA: TGTGCCAGCAGCGTGAGTTTGGGAGGCCGCACTGAAGCTTTCTTT. It encodes CASSVSLGGRTEAFF. Drawing the rest from reference TRBV9 and TRBJ1-1, the complete variable domain is DSGVTQTPKHLITATGQRVTLRCSPRSGDLSVYWYQQSLDQGLQFLIQYYNGEERAKGNILERFSAQQFPDLHSELNLSSLELGDSALYFCASSVSLGGRTEAFFGQGTRLTVV.

This clone was detected only once. The CDR3 loop is CASSGFAGGYNEQFF. Written as DNA, the CDR3 is TGTGCCAGCAGTGGGTTTGCGGGTGGGTACAATGAGCAGTTCTTC. V and J are TRBV2 and TRBJ2-1; a weak D match, TRBD2 (5 bases). This CDR3 region has 15 residues. V was pared by 4 bases and J by 4 bases, with 14 bases between. Germline V gene lookup returns CDR1 SNHLY and CDR2 FYNNEI.

This clone was detected only once. The chain recombines TRBV5-4 with TRBJ2-3; the D is unclear. CDR1 and CDR2 (germline): SGHNT, YYREEE (reference sequence). CDR3 length equals 15 residues. Deletions cut 1 base from V and 0 bases from J, with 9 bases between. Here the CDR3 reads CASSLLSGSTDTQYF. CDR3 bases: TGTGCCAGCAGCTTGTTGTCCGGCAGCACAGATACGCAGTATTTT.

The V gene is TRBV11-2, the J gene TRBJ2-1; D not certain. CDR1 SGHAT and CDR2 FQNNGV come from the germline V gene. The CDR3 length is 13 residues. Trimming removed 6 bases at V and 2 bases at J, with 8 bases between. CDR3 DNA: TGTGCCAGCAGAGGGCGGCCCTACAATGAGCAGTTCTTC. Its translation is CASRGRPYNEQFF.

The chain joins TRBV9 to TRBJ2-3, with D unclear. The V end lost 2 bases, the J end lost 10 bases, and 14 bases lay between the germline ends. Germline V gives CDR1 SGDLS, CDR2 YYNGEE. The CDR3 is 13 amino acids. The CDR3 nucleotides read TGTGCCAGCAGCGTGGGGATATCGCCGGCGCAGTATTTT. It encodes CASSVGISPAQYF. Complete variable domain (other parts from reference TRBV9 and TRBJ2-3): DSGVTQTPKHLITATGQRVTLRCSPRSGDLSVYWYQQSLDQGLQFLIQYYNGEERAKGNILERFSAQQFPDLHSELNLSSLELGDSALYFCASSVGISPAQYFGPGTRLTVL.

The V and J genes are TRBV6-6 and TRBJ2-3; tentatively, D is TRBD1 or TRBD2 (5 bases each). Per germline, CDR1 MNHNY and CDR2 SVGAGI (reference sequence). V lost 2 bases to trimming and J lost 5 bases, with 8 bases between them. CDR3 length: 13 amino acids. The CDR3 DNA sequence: TGTGCCAGCAGTTACGGGGCGGGAGATACGCAGTATTTT. As protein: CASSYGAGDTQYF.

This sequence joins TRBV30 and TRBJ1-1; the D is unclear. V was trimmed by 0 bases and J by 2 bases, leaving 13 bases between them. Germline V gives CDR1 GTSNPN, CDR2 SVGIG (reference sequence). CDR3 length: 15 residues. CDR3 region: CAWSVQLPVNTEAFF. For the CDR3, the DNA is TGTGCCTGGAGTGTACAGTTACCGGTTAACACTGAAGCTTTCTTT.

The V gene is TRBV2, the J gene TRBJ2-1, with 7 nucleotides matching TRBD1. The germline gives CDR1 SNHLY, CDR2 FYNNEI. This CDR3 is built from 16 residues. The J segment lost 4 bases and the V segment lost 2 bases, leaving 8 bases of the junction unmatched. The CDR3 coding sequence is TGTGCCAGCAGTGAATTTGAGGGGGCAGGATACAATGAGCAGTTCTTC. Encoded protein: CASSEFEGAGYNEQFF.

The rearrangement links TRBV2 to TRBJ1-1; D is possibly TRBD1 (6 bases). Trimming shortened V by 3 bases and J by 4 bases, and 9 bases separated the two germline ends. Germline assignment: CDR1 SNHLY and CDR2 FYNNEI. The CDR3 consists of 13 residues. CDR3 residues: CASSERGPTEAFF. The CDR3 region has the DNA TGTGCCAGCAGTGAGCGGGGGCCCACTGAAGCTTTCTTT.

This rearrangement joins TRBV28 to TRBJ2-1; D is perhaps TRBD1 (5 bases). V lost 2 bases to trimming and J lost 13 bases, with 9 bases between them. CDR3 size: 11 residues. Germline assignment: CDR1 MDHEN and CDR2 SYDVKM. CDR3 nucleotides: TGTGCCAGCAGTTTAGGGGCAAAACAGTTCTTC. Its translation is CASSLGAKQFF.

The V call is TRBV10-3, the J call TRBJ1-1; 10 nucleotides match TRBD1. The CDR3 is 14 residues long. With 9 bases clipped from V and 3 bases from J, the junction kept 7 bases outside the gene matches. Germline V gene lookup returns CDR1 ENHRY and CDR2 SYGVKD. The CDR3, as DNA: TGTGCCATTTCAGACAGGGGGCTGTACACTGAAGCTTTCTTT. Its translation is CAISDRGLYTEAFF.